These 8 T cell receptor beta chains were all obtained from the same sample, sequenced in a study of Ad26.COV2.S vaccination and SARS-CoV-2 variants. The sample's treatment: approximately 18 received Ad26.COV2.S at low or high dose, single or two shots; five or six received placebo; per-sample allocation not given. All samples were drawn on day 63, counting from the first vaccine or placebo injection. Assay used: immunoSEQ multiplex PCR; TCRdb lists only in-frame clones, some missing. This sample has fewer than 400,000 clones, with about 86% found just once. Sequences were derived from peripheral blood, sampled in a trial of Ad26.COV2.S vaccine versus placebo. These receptors were taken from a person aged 18 to 59 who received the Ad26.COV2.S COVID-19 vaccine or a placebo.

This clone has more than one count but fewer than ten. The V gene is TRBV15, the J gene TRBJ2-7; no firm D call. Germline values: CDR1 LNHNV, CDR2 YYDKDF (reference sequence). The germline V and J ends were trimmed by 0 bases and 2 bases, with 5 bases remaining between them. The CDR3 spans 13 residues. The CDR3 nucleotides read TGTGCCACCAGCAGAGATGGGGCCTACGAGCAGTACTTC. As protein: CATSRDGAYEQYF.

The J gene is TRBJ2-2, the V gene TRBV7-3; no firm D call. This CDR3 contains 17 residues. Germline-derived CDR1 and CDR2 are SGHTA and FQGTGA. V was pared by 7 bases and J by 4 bases, with 22 bases between. The CDR3: CASTQAGSHGPTGELFF. As DNA, the CDR3 is TGTGCCAGCACCCAGGCCGGATCCCACGGGCCCACCGGGGAGCTGTTTTTT.

This CDR3 reads CAWGHVNTEAFF. As DNA, the CDR3 is TGTGCCTGGGGACACGTGAACACTGAAGCTTTCTTT. The genes are TRBV30 and TRBJ1-1; D is possibly TRBD1 (5 bases). CDR3 size: 12 residues. Per the germline V gene, CDR1 is GTSNPN and CDR2 is SVGIG (reference sequence). Trimming shortened V by 5 bases and J by 0 bases, and 7 bases separated the two germline ends.

This clone appeared once. The chain is built from TRBV10-3 and TRBJ1-2, with 7 bases fitting TRBD1. The CDR3 has 13 amino acids. V shed 6 bases, J shed 1 base, and the junction held 2 bases outside the gene matches. The germline V gene encodes CDR1 ENHRY and CDR2 SYGVKD. The CDR3, as DNA: TGTGCCATCAGAGGACAGGTTAACTATGGCTACACCTTC. Protein: CAIRGQVNYGYTF.

This clone has just a few counts. The chain combines TRBV30 with TRBJ1-5, with 8 bases lining up with TRBD1. The CDR3 is made up of 14 amino acids. Looked up from germline, CDR1 is GTSNPN and CDR2 is SVGIG (reference sequence). V shed 3 bases and J 4 bases; nucleotides not matched to a gene: 5. The CDR3 region is CAWSVRQGNQPQHF. The DNA of the CDR3 is TGTGCCTGGAGCGTCCGACAGGGGAATCAGCCCCAGCATTTT. Filled out from reference TRBV30 and TRBJ1-5, the complete variable domain reads SQTIHQWPATLVQPVGSPLSLECTVEGTSNPNLYWYRQAAGRGLQLLFYSVGIGQISSEVPQNLSASRPQDRQFILSSKKLLLSDSGFYLCAWSVRQGNQPQHFGDGTRLSIL.

The CDR3: CAWSSGNTEAFF. CDR3 in DNA: TGTGCCTGGAGTTCCGGGAACACTGAAGCTTTCTTT. The chain joins TRBV30 to TRBJ1-1; D remains unclear. This CDR3 contains 12 residues. The germline V and J ends were trimmed by 2 bases and 1 base, with 5 bases remaining between them. CDR1 GTSNPN and CDR2 SVGIG come from the germline V gene (reference sequence).

The chain recombines TRBV6-2 or TRBV6-3 with TRBJ2-1, with a tentative D call TRBD2 (5 bases). The CDR3 has 16 residues. CDR1 MNHEY and CDR2 SVGEGT come from the germline V gene. V was clipped by 2 bases and J by 0 bases, with 11 bases between them. CDR3 bases: TGTGCCAGCAGTTACCTGGGAGCCTTCTCCTACAATGAGCAGTTCTTC. Translation: CASSYLGAFSYNEQFF.

The chain recombines TRBV6-2 or TRBV6-3 with TRBJ2-5; 7 bases align to TRBD1. J gave up 4 bases and V 6 bases, and 11 bases lay outside the gene matches. From germline, CDR1 is MNHEY and CDR2 SVGEGT. The length of the CDR3 is 15 residues. CDR3 residues: CASSLTTGTGETQYF. Written as DNA, the CDR3 is TGTGCCAGCAGCCTTACGACAGGGACCGGAGAGACCCAGTACTTC.